The clone carrying this T cell receptor beta chain has just a few counts. The target antigen is unknown. The sample comes from a study of blood T cells in healthy people across ages. Study observations and caveats: Estimates of diversity drawn from one million T cells were considered underestimates. No conclusive comparison of naive versus antigen-experienced cells was possible with unsorted PBMCs. Aged donors had fewer naive CD4+ cells and lower diversity than long-lived donors.

It was with a sample-barcoded 5' primer and a J-beta primer mix that a second PCR of about 6 to 12 cycles was run. One entry per CDR3 protein results from TCRdb running MiXCR on the 5' RACE reads. The table lists 700,000 to 850,000 distinct CDR3 sequences, under 40% of them singletons. The ends were cut back, 6 bases at V and 9 bases at J, with 15 bases in the middle. The CDR3 spans 13 residues. The germline V gene has CDR1 MNHNY and CDR2 SVGAGI (reference sequence). Researchers report isolating at least 6.5 million PBMCs per sample. The chain joins TRBV6-6 to TRBJ2-1, with a tentative D call TRBD1 (5 bases). The TCR comes from a man between 18 and 29 years old in good health. Sequencing was done on a sample of blood. The CDR3 coding sequence is TGTGCCAGCAGCCTTGGGCTAGGGGCTGAGCAGTTCTTC. Encoded protein: CASSLGLGAEQFF.